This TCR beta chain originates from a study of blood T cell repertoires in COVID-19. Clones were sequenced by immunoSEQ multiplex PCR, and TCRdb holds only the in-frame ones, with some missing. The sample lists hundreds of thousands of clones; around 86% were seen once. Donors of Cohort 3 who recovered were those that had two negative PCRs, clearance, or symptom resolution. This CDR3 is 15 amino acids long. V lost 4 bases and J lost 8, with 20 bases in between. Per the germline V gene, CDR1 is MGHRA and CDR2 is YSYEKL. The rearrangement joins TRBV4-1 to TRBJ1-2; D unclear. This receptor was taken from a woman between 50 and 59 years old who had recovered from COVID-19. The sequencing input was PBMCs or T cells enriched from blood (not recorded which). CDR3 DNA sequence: TGCGCCAGCAGCCCGAGAATCCAGGTAGCGTTGGGCTACACCTTC. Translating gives CASSPRIQVALGYTF.